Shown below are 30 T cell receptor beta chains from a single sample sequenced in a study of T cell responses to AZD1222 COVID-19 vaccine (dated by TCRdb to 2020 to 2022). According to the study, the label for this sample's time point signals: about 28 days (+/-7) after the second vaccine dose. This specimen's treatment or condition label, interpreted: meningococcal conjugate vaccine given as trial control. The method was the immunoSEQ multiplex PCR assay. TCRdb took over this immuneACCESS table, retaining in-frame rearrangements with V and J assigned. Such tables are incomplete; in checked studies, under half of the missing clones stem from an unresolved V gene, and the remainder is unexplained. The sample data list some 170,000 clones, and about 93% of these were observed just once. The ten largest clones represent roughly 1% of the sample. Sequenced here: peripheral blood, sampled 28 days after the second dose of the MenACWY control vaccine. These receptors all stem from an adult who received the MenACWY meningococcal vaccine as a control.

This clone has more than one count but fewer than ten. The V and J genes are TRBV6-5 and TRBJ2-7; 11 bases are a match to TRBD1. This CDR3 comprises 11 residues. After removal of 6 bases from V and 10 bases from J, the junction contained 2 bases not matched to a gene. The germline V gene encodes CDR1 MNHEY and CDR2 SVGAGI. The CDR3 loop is CASRRTGGQYF. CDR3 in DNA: TGTGCCAGCAGGAGGACAGGGGGCCAGTACTTC.

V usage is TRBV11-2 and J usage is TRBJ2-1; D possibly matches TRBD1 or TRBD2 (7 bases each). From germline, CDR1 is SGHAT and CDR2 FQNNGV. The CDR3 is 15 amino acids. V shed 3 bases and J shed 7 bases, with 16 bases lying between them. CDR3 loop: CASSLGEGAWNEQFF. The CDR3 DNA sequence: TGTGCCAGCAGCTTGGGGGAGGGGGCATGGAATGAGCAGTTCTTC.

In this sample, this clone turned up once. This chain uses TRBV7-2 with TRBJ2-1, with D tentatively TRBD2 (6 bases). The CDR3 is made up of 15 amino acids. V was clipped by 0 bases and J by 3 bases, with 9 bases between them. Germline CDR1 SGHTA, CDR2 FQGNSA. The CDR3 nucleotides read TGTGCCAGCAGCTTAGCAGCAGCGGGCTACAATGAGCAGTTCTTC. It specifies CASSLAAAGYNEQFF.

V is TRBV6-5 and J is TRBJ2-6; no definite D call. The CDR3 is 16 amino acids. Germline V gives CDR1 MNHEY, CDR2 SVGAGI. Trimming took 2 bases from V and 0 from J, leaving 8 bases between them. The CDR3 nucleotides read TGTGCCAGCAGTTACACCGACCGCTCTGGGGCCAACGTCCTGACTTTC. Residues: CASSYTDRSGANVLTF.

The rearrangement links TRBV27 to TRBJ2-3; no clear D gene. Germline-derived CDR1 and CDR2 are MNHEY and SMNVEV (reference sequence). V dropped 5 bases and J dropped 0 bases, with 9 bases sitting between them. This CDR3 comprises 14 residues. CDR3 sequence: CASSASFSTDTQYF. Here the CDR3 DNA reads TGTGCCAGCAGTGCCAGTTTTAGCACAGATACGCAGTATTTT.

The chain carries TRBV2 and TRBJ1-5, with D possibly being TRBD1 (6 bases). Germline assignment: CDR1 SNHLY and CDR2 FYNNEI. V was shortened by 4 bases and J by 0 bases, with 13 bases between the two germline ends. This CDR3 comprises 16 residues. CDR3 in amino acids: CASSGPGHYSNQPQHF. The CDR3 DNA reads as TGTGCCAGCAGTGGGCCGGGACATTATAGCAATCAGCCCCAGCATTTT.

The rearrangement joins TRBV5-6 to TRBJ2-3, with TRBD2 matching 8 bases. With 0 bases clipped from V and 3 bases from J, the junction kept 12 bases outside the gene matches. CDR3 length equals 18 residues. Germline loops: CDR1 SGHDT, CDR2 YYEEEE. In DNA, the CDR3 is TGTGCCAGCAGCTTGGCCAAATTGTCTAGCGGGTGGACAGATACGCAGTATTTT. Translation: CASSLAKLSSGWTDTQYF.

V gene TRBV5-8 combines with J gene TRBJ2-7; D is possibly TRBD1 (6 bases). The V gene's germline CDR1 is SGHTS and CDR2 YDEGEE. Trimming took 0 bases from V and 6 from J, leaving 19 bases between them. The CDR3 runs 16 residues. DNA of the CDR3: TGTGCCAGCAGCTTGGCCTGGGGGCGTTTAGTCAGCGAGCAGTACTTC. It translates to CASSLAWGRLVSEQYF.

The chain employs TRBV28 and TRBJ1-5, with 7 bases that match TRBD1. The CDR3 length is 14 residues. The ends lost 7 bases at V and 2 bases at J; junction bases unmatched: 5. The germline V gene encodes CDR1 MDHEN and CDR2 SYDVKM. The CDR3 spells CASTRGGGNQPQHF. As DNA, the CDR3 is TGTGCCAGCACCAGGGGGGGTGGCAATCAGCCCCAGCATTTT.

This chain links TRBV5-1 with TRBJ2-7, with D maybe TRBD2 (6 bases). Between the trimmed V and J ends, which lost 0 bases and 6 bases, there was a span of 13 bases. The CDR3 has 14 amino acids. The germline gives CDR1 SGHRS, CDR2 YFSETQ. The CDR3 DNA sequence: TGCGCCAGCAGCTTGGCAGCGGGCCCCTCCGAGCAGTACTTC. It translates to CASSLAAGPSEQYF.

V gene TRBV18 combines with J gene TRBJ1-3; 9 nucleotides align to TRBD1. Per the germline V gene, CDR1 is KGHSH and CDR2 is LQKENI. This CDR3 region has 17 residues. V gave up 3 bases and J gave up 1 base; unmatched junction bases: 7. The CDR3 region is CASSPSRQGGSGNTIYF. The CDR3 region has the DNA TGTGCCAGCTCACCTTCGCGACAGGGGGGATCTGGAAACACCATATATTTT.

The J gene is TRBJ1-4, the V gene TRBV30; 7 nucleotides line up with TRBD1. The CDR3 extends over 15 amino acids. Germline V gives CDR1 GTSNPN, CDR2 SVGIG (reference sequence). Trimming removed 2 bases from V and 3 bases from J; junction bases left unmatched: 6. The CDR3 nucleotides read TGTGCCTGGAGTACACGGACAGGACCTAATGAAAAACTGTTTTTT. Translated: CAWSTRTGPNEKLFF.

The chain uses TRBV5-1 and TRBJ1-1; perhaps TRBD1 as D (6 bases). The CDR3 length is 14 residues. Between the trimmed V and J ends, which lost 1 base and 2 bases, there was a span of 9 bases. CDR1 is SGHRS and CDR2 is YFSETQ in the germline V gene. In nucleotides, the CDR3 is TGCGCCAGCAGCTTGAAACAGGGTAACACTGAAGCTTTCTTT. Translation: CASSLKQGNTEAFF.

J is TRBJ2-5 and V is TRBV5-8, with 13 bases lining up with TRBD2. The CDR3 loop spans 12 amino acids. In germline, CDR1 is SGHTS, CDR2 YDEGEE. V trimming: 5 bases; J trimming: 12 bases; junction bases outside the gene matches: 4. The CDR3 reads CASRSLAGGEYF. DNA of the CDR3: TGTGCCAGCAGATCACTAGCGGGGGGGGAGTACTTC. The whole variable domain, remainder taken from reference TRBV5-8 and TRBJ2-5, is EAGVTQSPTHLIKTRGQQATLRCSPISGHTSVYWYQQALGLGLQFLLWYDEGEERNRGNFPPRFSGRQFPNYSSELNVNALELEDSALYLCASRSLAGGEYFGPGTRLLVL.

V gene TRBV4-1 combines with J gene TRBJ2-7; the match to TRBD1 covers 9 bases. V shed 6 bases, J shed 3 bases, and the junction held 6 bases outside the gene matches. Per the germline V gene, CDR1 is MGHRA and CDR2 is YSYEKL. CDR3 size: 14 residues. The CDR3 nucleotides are TGCGCCAGCAGACAGACAGGGGGTCACTACGAGCAGTACTTC. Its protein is CASRQTGGHYEQYF.

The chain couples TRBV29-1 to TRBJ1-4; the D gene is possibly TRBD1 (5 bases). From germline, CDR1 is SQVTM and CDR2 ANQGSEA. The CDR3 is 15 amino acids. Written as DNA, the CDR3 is TGCAGGACCGATCGTTTCAGGGAGTATAATGAAAAACTGTTTTTT. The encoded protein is CRTDRFREYNEKLFF.

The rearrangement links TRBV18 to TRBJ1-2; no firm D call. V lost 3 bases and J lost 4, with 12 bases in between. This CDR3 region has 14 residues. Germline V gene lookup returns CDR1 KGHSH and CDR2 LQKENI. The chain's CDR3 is CASSPEMEGYGYTF. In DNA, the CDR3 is TGTGCCAGCTCACCGGAGATGGAGGGCTATGGCTACACCTTC. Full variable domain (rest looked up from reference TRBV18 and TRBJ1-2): NAGVMQNPRHLVRRRGQEARLRCSPMKGHSHVYWYRQLPEEGLKFMVYLQKENIIDESGMPKERFSAEFPKEGPSILRIQQVVRGDSAAYFCASSPEMEGYGYTFGSGTRLTVV.

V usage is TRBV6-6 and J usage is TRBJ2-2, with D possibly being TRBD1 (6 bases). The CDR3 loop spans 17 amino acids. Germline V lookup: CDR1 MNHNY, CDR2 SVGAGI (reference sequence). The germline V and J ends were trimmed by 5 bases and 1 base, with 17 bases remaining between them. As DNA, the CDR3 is TGTGCCAGCAGTCCGGCACCGGGCAGGGGGAACACCGGGGAGCTGTTTTTT. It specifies CASSPAPGRGNTGELFF.

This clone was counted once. The CDR3 sequence: CASSLVGGSGSPLHF. CDR3 nucleotides: TGCGCCAGCAGCTTGGTTGGGGGCTCCGGTTCACCCCTCCACTTT. This chain links TRBV5-1 with TRBJ1-6, with D possibly being TRBD1 (6 bases). Trimming took 0 bases from V and 9 from J, leaving 13 bases between them. Germline V lookup: CDR1 SGHRS, CDR2 YFSETQ. This CDR3 is 15 amino acids long.

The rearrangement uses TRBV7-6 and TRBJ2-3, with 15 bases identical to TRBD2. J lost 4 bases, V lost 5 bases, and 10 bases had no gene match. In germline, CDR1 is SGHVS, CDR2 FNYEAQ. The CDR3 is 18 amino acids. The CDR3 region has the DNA TGTGCCAGCAGCCCCTGGACTAGCGGGGGGGCAGGGGCAGATACGCAGTATTTT. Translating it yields CASSPWTSGGAGADTQYF.

CDR3 DNA: TGCGCCAGCAGCTTGAGGGGGATAGGGGAGACCCAGTACTTC. This codes for CASSLRGIGETQYF. The rearrangement joins TRBV5-1 to TRBJ2-5; tentative D call: TRBD1 (6 bases). The CDR3 is made up of 14 amino acids. Per the germline V gene, CDR1 is SGHRS and CDR2 is YFSETQ. V lost 1 base to trimming and J lost 5 bases, with 12 bases between them.

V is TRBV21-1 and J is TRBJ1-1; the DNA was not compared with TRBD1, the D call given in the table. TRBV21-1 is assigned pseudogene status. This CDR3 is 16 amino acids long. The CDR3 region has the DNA TGTGCCAGCAGCAACAATAGGGGACAGGGAAAAACTGAAGCTTTCTTT. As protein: CASSNNRGQGKTEAFF.

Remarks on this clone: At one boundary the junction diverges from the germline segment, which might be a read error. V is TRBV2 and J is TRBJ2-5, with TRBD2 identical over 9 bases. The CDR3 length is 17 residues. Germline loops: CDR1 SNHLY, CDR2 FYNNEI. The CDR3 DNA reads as TGTGCCAGCAGTCAAGCGAGGCCTAGCGGGAACGGGGAGACCCAGTACTTC. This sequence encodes CASSQARPSGNGETQYF.

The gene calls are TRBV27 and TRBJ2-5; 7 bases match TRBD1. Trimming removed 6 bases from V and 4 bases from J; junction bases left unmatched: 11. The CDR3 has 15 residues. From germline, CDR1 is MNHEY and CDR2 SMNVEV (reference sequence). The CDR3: CASSFTQGYAETQYF. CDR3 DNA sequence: TGTGCCAGCAGCTTTACACAGGGGTACGCAGAGACCCAGTACTTC.

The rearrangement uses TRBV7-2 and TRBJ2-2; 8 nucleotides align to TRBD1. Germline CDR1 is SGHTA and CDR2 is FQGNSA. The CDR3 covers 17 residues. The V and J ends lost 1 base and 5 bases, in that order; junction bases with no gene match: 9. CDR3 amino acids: CASSLVIGGQGTGELFF. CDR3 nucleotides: TGTGCCAGCAGCTTAGTCATAGGCGGACAGGGTACCGGGGAGCTGTTTTTT. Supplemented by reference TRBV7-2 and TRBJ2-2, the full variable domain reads GAGVSQSPSNKVTEKGKDVELRCDPISGHTALYWYRQSLGQGLEFLIYFQGNSAPDKSGLPSDRFSAERTGGSVSTLTIQRTQQEDSAVYLCASSLVIGGQGTGELFFGEGSRLTVL.

The CDR3 spells CASSLGGTVYSPLHF. DNA of the CDR3: TGTGCCAGCAGCTTAGGCGGGACAGTTTATTCACCCCTCCACTTT. The chain uses TRBV11-2 and TRBJ1-6, with TRBD1 identical over 7 bases. Unmatched junction bases numbered 5, after V lost 1 base and J lost 8 bases. CDR3 length equals 15 residues. Germline loops: CDR1 SGHAT, CDR2 FQNNGV.

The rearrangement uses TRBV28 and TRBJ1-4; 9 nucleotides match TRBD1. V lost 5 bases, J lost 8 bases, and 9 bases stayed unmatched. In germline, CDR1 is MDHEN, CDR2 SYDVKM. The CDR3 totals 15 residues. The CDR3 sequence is CASSRPGTGNEKLFF. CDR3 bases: TGTGCCAGCAGTCGCCCCGGGACAGGGAACGAAAAACTGTTTTTT. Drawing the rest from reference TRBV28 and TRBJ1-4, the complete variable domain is DVKVTQSSRYLVKRTGEKVFLECVQDMDHENMFWYRQDPGLGLRLIYFSYDVKMKEKGDIPEGYSVSREKKERFSLILESASTNQTSMYLCASSRPGTGNEKLFFGSGTQLSVL.

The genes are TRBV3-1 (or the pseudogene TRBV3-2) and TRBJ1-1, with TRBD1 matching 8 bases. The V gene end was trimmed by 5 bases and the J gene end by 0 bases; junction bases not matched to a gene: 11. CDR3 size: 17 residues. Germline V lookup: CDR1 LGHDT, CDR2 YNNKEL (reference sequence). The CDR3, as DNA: TGTGCCAGCAGCGCCGGGACAGGTCGGATTCTGAACACTGAAGCTTTCTTT. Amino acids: CASSAGTGRILNTEAFF.

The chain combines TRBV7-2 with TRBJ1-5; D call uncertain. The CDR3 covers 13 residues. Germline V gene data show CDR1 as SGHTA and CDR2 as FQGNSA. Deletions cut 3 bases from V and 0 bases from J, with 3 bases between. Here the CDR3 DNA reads TGTGCCAGCAGCTTGAGTAGCAATCAGCCCCAGCATTTT. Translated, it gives CASSLSSNQPQHF. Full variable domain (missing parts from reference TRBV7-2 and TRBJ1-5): GAGVSQSPSNKVTEKGKDVELRCDPISGHTALYWYRQSLGQGLEFLIYFQGNSAPDKSGLPSDRFSAERTGGSVSTLTIQRTQQEDSAVYLCASSLSSNQPQHFGDGTRLSIL.

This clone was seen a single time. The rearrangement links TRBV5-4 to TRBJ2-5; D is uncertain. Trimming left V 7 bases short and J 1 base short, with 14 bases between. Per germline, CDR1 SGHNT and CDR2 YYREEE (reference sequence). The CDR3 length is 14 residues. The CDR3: CASSRAGAQETQYF. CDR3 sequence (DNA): TGTGCCAGCTCCCGCGCCGGAGCCCAAGAGACCCAGTACTTC.